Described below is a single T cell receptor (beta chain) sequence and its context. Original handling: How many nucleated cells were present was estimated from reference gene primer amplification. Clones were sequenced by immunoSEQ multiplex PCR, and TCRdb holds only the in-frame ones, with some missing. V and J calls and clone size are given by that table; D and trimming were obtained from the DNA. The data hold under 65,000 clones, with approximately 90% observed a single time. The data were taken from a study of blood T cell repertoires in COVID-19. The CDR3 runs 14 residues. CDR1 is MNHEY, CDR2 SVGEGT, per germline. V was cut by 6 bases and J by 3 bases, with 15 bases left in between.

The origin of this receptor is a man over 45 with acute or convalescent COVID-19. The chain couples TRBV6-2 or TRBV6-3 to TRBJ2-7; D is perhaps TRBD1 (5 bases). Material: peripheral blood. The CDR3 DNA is TGTGCCAGCAGCCCATTGACAGAGTACTACGAGCAGTACTTC. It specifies CASSPLTEYYEQYF.